This T cell receptor (beta chain) emerged from a study of blood T cell repertoires in COVID-19. Study information: The analysed material was cDNA or gDNA that came from T cells, B-cell-depleted T cells, or PBMCs.

Recruited during active infection, patients (from Seattle) were subsequently followed longitudinally. Per the original data handling: Amplification from reference gene primers served as the basis for estimated nucleated cell counts. The protocol was immunoSEQ multiplex PCR, while the TCRdb copy is restricted to in-frame clones and leaves out a portion. The D gene and trimming were derived from the DNA, and the V and J assignments and clone size from that table. The profile covers about 170,000 clones, with roughly 93% appearing a single time and roughly 5.3% taken by the ten largest. V shed 6 bases and J shed 3 bases, with 15 bases lying between them. The CDR3 loop spans 14 amino acids. Per germline, CDR1 SGDLS and CDR2 YYNGEE.

Sequenced: peripheral blood. The rearrangement uses TRBV9 and TRBJ1-2; TRBD1 might be the D (5 bases). The sequence was collected from a man younger than 30 with COVID-19, enrolled during active disease. The CDR3 coding sequence is TGTGCCAGCACCAGGGATGTTTCGGACTATGGCTACACCTTC. This sequence encodes CASTRDVSDYGYTF.